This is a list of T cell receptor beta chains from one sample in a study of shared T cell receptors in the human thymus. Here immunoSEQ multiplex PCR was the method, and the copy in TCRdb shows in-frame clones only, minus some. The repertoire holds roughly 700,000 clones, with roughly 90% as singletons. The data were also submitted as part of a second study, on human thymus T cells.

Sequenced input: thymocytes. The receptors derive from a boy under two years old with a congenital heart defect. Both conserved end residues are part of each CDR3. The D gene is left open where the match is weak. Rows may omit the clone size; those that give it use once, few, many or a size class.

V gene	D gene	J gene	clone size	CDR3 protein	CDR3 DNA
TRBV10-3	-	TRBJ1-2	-	CAISREEQGRGGYTF	TGTGCCATAAGTCGGGAGGAGCAGGGGAGAGGCGGCTACACCTTC
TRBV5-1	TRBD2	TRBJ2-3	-	CASSRMTSVTDTQYF	TGCGCCAGCAGCAGAATGACTAGCGTCACAGATACGCAGTATTTT
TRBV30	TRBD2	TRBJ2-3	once	CAWSPPLLAGAEGTDTQYF	TGTGCCTGGAGCCCCCCGTTGCTAGCGGGAGCGGAAGGCACAGATACGCAGTATTTT
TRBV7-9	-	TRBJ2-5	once	CASSLAWTAQETQYF	TGTGCCAGCAGCTTAGCCTGGACAGCGCAAGAGACCCAGTACTTC
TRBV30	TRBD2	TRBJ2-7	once	CAWSVGPASGGYEQYF	TGTGCCTGGAGTGTAGGGCCGGCTAGCGGTGGCTACGAGCAGTACTTC
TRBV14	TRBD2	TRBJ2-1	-	CASSQTGTSGISGHEQFF	TGTGCCAGCAGCCAAACCGGGACTAGCGGCATAAGTGGGCATGAGCAGTTCTTC
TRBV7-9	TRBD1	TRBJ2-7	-	CASPGTGGSEQYF	TGTGCCAGCCCCGGGACAGGGGGAAGCGAGCAGTACTTC
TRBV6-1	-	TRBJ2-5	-	CASSVRDETQYF	TGTGCCAGCAGTGTGCGGGACGAGACCCAGTACTTC
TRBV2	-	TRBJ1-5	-	CASTGGDSNQPQHF	TGTGCCAGCACTGGAGGGGATAGCAATCAGCCCCAGCATTTT
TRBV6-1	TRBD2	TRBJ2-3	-	CASRGLAGGADTQYF	TGTGCCAGCAGAGGGCTAGCGGGAGGTGCAGATACGCAGTATTTT
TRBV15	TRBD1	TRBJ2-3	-	CATSSPQGGRTDTQYF	TGTGCCACCAGCAGCCCACAGGGGGGACGCACAGATACGCAGTATTTT
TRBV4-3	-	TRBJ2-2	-	CASSPHSRLDTGELFF	TGCGCCAGCAGCCCGCACAGCCGGTTGGACACCGGGGAGCTGTTTTTT
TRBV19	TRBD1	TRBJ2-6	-	CASMYRGSSGANVLTF	TGTGCCAGTATGTACAGGGGAAGCTCTGGGGCCAACGTCCTGACTTTC
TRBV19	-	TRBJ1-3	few	CASSIGIYLRGYSGNTIYF	TGTGCCAGTAGTATCGGGATATACTTAAGGGGGTACTCTGGAAACACCATATATTTT
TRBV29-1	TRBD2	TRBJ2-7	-	CSVGRTSGSYEQYF	TGCAGCGTTGGGCGGACTAGCGGGAGCTACGAGCAGTACTTC
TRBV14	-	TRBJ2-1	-	CAFQGSSGTYNEQFF	TGTGCCTTCCAGGGGTCTAGCGGTACCTACAATGAGCAGTTCTTC
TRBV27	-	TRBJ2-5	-	CASSFGEDGVETQYF	TGTGCCAGCAGTTTTGGGGAGGACGGAGTGGAGACCCAGTACTTC
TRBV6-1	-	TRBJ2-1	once	CASSEEGREERNEQFF	TGTGCCAGCAGTGAAGAGGGCAGGGAGGAAAGGAATGAGCAGTTCTTC
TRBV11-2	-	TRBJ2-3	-	CARLAPCRTDTQYF	TGTGCCAGGTTAGCACCTTGTAGGACAGATACGCAGTATTTT
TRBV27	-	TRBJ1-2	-	CATTRAPSAGDGYTF	TGTGCCACCACGCGGGCCCCGTCGGCGGGAGATGGCTACACCTTC
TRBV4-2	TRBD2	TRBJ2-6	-	CASSPRGREPSYLSGANVLTF	TGTGCCAGCAGCCCTCGTGGGCGGGAGCCCTCCTATTTATCTGGGGCCAACGTCCTGACTTTC
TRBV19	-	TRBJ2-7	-	CASSRRLVSHYEQYF	TGTGCCAGTAGTAGGAGACTAGTTTCCCACTACGAGCAGTACTTC
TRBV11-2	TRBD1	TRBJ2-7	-	CASSSTGLYEQYF	TGTGCCAGCAGCTCGACAGGGCTCTACGAGCAGTACTTC
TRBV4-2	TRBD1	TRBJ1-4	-	CASSQDEGAATNEKLFF	TGTGCCAGCAGCCAAGACGAGGGGGCCGCAACTAATGAAAAACTGTTTTTT
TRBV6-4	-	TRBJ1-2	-	CASSTGTGYTF	TGTGCCAGCAGTACAGGGACCGGCTACACCTTC
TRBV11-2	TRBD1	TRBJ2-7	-	CASSLRDRVHEQYF	TGTGCCAGCAGCCTCCGGGACAGGGTCCACGAGCAGTACTTC
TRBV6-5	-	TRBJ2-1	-	CASSYREALPHEQFF	TGTGCCAGCAGTTACAGGGAGGCCCTTCCTCATGAGCAGTTCTTC
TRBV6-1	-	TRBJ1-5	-	CASSGPNRGNQPQHF	TGTGCCAGCAGTGGGCCCAACCGGGGCAATCAGCCCCAGCATTTT
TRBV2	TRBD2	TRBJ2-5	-	CASSGLAGGPGTQYF	TGTGCCAGCAGTGGACTAGCGGGAGGGCCGGGGACCCAGTACTTC
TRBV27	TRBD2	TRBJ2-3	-	CASSWGGTDTQYF	TGTGCCAGCAGTTGGGGGGGAACAGATACGCAGTATTTT
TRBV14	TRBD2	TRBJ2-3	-	CASSLGLANRLSTDTQYF	TGTGCCAGCAGCTTGGGACTAGCGAACCGACTTAGCACAGATACGCAGTATTTT
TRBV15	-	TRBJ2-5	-	CATSRSPGRVETQYF	TGTGCCACCAGCCGTTCACCGGGGAGAGTAGAGACCCAGTACTTC
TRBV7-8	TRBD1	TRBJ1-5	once	CASSREPGGLYQPQHF	TGTGCCAGCAGCCGCGAGCCAGGGGGCTTATATCAGCCCCAGCATTTT